The rows below give T cell receptor beta chains drawn from one sample of a study of shared clonotypes between healthy human individuals. The table came from immunoSEQ multiplex PCR; TCRdb's copy has only in-frame clones and leaves some out. Of around 940,000 clones detected, around three quarters appear once; the ten largest clones hold about 1.5%. Sequencing was carried out using memory CD4+ T cells sorted from blood. The source of these receptors is a young man in good health. Both conserved end residues are part of each CDR3. A D gene is named only where the DNA matches it firmly. Some rows have no size entry. The others give once, few or many, or a class for an expanded clone.

clone_size cdr3_length j_call v_call d_call cdr3_aa cdr3_nt
- 13 TRBJ2-3 TRBV7-2 - CASSTPVMDTQYF TGTGCCAGCAGCACCCCGGTAATGGATACGCAGTATTTT
- 14 TRBJ1-1 TRBV6-6 TRBD1 CASSLQGANTEAFF TGTGCCAGCAGCCTCCAGGGGGCTAACACTGAAGCTTTCTTT
- 14 TRBJ1-6 TRBV14 - CASSRGQYNSPLHF TGTGCCAGCAGCCGTGGACAGTATAATTCACCCCTCCACTTT
- 15 TRBJ2-4 TRBV7-2 TRBD2 CASSPRRGGANIQYF TGTGCCAGCAGCCCTCGTCGCGGGGGGGCGAACATTCAGTACTTC
- 14 TRBJ1-1 TRBV2 - CASSDSRGNTEAFF TGTGCCAGCAGTGATTCCAGGGGGAACACTGAAGCTTTCTTT
- 15 TRBJ2-7 TRBV7-9 - CASSLAGSGNREQYF TGTGCCAGCAGCTTAGCAGGGTCGGGGAACAGGGAGCAGTACTTC
few 14 TRBJ1-4 TRBV30 - CAWSVQGNLEKLFF TGTGCCTGGAGTGTACAGGGTAACCTTGAAAAACTGTTTTTT
- 12 TRBJ1-1 TRBV6-1 - CASSAPGATSFF TGTGCCAGCAGTGCCCCGGGGGCCACCTCTTTCTTT
few 15 TRBJ2-7 TRBV2 - CASSPRGTETYEQYF TGTGCCAGCAGTCCTCGCGGGACAGAAACCTACGAGCAGTACTTC
once 15 TRBJ2-2 TRBV11-2 - CASSLGAGFTGELFF TGTGCCAGCAGCTTGGGTGCCGGGTTCACCGGGGAGCTGTTTTTT
- 14 TRBJ2-5 TRBV7-6 TRBD2 CASSPGLASETQYF TGTGCCAGCAGCCCCGGACTAGCCTCGGAGACCCAGTACTTC
once 16 TRBJ2-7 TRBV11-2 TRBD1 CASSTGDRVRYYEQYF TGTGCCAGCAGCACCGGCGACAGGGTCCGATACTACGAGCAGTACTTC
- 13 TRBJ2-1 TRBV11-2 - CASSPKTDGEQFF TGTGCCAGCAGCCCTAAGACAGACGGGGAGCAGTTCTTC
- 14 TRBJ1-6 TRBV30 TRBD1 CAWREGTGGTPVHF TGTGCCTGGAGGGAGGGGACAGGGGGGACTCCAGTCCACTTT
- 19 TRBJ2-4 TRBV2 TRBD1 CASSEALIWTGDPKNIQYF TGTGCCAGCAGTGAAGCTTTAATTTGGACAGGGGATCCCAAAAACATTCAGTACTTC
- 13 TRBJ2-7 TRBV5-1 - CASRAPPGNEQYF TGCGCCAGCAGGGCCCCCCCGGGCAACGAGCAGTACTTC
- 15 TRBJ1-1 TRBV18 - CASSPQVVLNTEAFF TGTGCCAGCTCACCACAGGTCGTTTTGAACACTGAAGCTTTCTTT
- 13 TRBJ2-5 TRBV5-1 TRBD2 CASSFGGEETQYF TGCGCCAGCAGCTTCGGGGGGGAAGAGACCCAGTACTTC
once 13 TRBJ2-1 TRBV6-5 TRBD2 CASSLPGLAKQFF TGTGCCAGCAGTCTACCGGGACTAGCGAAGCAGTTCTTC
- 14 TRBJ2-3 TRBV10-3 - CAISESDPTDTQYF TGTGCCATCAGTGAGTCGGATCCCACAGATACGCAGTATTTT
- 14 TRBJ1-2 TRBV5-1 TRBD1 CASNPGQGTYGYTF TGCGCCAGCAACCCGGGACAGGGTACCTATGGCTACACCTTC
- 17 TRBJ2-2 TRBV21-1 - CASSKALQTLNTGELFF TGTGCCAGCAGCAAAGCGCTACAGACACTGAACACCGGGGAGCTGTTTTTT
- 14 TRBJ1-2 TRBV7-2 - CASSLNHQGTGYTF TGTGCCAGCAGCTTAAATCACCAGGGGACTGGCTACACCTTC
- 14 TRBJ1-5 TRBV5-1 - CASSLGGGSQPQHF TGCGCCAGCAGCTTAGGAGGGGGAAGTCAGCCCCAGCATTTT